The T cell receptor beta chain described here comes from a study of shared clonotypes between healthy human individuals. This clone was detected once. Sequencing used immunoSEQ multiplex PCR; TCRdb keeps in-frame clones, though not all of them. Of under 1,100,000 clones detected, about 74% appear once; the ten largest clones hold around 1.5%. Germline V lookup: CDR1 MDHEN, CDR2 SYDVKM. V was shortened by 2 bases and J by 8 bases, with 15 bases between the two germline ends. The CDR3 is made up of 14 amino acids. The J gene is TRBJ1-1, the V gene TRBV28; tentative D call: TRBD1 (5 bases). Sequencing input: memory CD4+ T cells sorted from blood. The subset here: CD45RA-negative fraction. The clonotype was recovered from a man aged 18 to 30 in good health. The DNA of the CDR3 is TGTGCCAGCAGTTTAGCAGGGTCCTTGAAGGAAGCTTTCTTT. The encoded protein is CASSLAGSLKEAFF.